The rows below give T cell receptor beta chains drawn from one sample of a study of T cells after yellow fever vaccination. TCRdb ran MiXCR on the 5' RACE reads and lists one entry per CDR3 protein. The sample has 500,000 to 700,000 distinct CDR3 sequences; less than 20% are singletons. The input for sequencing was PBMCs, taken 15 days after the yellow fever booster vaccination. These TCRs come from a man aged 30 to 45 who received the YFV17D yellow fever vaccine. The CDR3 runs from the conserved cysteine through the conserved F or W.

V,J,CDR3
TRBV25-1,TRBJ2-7,CASSEAGGFDEQYF
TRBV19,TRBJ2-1,CASSVPGDTILNEQFF
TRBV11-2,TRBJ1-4,CASTTVNPNEKLFF
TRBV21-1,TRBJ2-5,CASSKVVTGQETQYF
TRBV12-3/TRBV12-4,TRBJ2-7,CASRGQGIHYEQYF
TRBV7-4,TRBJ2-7,CASSLSGNGNYEQYF
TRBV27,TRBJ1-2,CASSRRDRNYGYTF
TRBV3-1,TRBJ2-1,CASSYVGTGNNEQFF
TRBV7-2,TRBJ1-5,CASSSRLGGGNQPQHF
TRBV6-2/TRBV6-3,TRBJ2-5,CASSYSIETQYF
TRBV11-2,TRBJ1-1,CASSLLSRDTEAFF
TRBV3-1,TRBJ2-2,CASGFWGTGELFF
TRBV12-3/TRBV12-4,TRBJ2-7,CASSLGDRGLREQYF
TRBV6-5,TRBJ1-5,CASSYSDRGDQPQHF